The table lists the clone carrying this T cell receptor beta chain with a count of one. This sample stems from a study of blood T cell repertoires in COVID-19. The CDR3 has 14 residues. Germline assignment: CDR1 SGHNT and CDR2 YENEEA. The ends lost 5 bases at V and 5 bases at J; junction bases unmatched: 4. Some clones are missing from TCRdb's copy, which holds only in-frame ones; the method was immunoSEQ multiplex PCR. This sample has more than 200,000 clones, with approximately 88% found just once. The sequence came from a human donor in a cohort sampled during active COVID-19. This sequence joins TRBV11-3 and TRBJ2-5; TRBD1 agrees at 11 bases. The sample was peripheral blood. DNA of the CDR3: TGTGCCAGCAGCCGGGACAGGGGGACTGAGACCCAGTACTTC. Translating it yields CASSRDRGTETQYF.